This T cell receptor beta chain is drawn from a study of shared clonotypes between healthy human individuals (dated by TCRdb to the early 2020s). General notes on the study: The cohort included three men and a couple of women between 18 and 49 years of age. For each donor, three plates each were used for CD4 naive and CD4 memory, two plates were used for CD8 naive, and one plate was used for CD8 memory. To estimate repertoire size and how much clonotype sharing occurs between individuals, the study deeply sequenced the blood TCR repertoires of roughly 5 healthy adults. To increase sequencing depth and limit assay-specific biases, different laboratories used diverse techniques to prepare libraries and sequence TCR repertoires. Leukapheresis yielded between about 0.9 and 9 billion PBMCs per donor. Here is what the overall study found, with its caveats: Pairwise subsampling indicated that sequencing depth was expected to affect the degree of clonotype sharing among donors. Sampling was restricted to blood, and TCR repertoires in tissues likely differ from the TCR repertoires found in blood. Incomplete sequencing was indicated by rarefaction of sorted-subset datasets, despite the large sequencing depth. Approximately 5% of naive CD4, around 3.5% of naive CD8, about 2.5% of memory CD4, and over 0.35% of memory CD8 clonotypes were shared across a few donors. Because the study included a small number of donors, the genetic and exposure-history diversity represented was limited. Larger estimated clonotype richness was generally found for naive subsets than for memory subsets. Clonotypes shared by all four sorted-subset donors showed higher generation probabilities than non-shared clonotypes.

The donors were healthy, HIV-negative adults who had no recently reported acute infections or vaccinations. All donors were Caucasian adults living in Nashville, Tennessee, USA. CD4+ T cells were enriched through magnetic negative selection, after which naive cells were positively selected on CD45RA and the remaining negative fraction served as the memory subset. Blood was obtained by leukapheresis, after which PBMCs were separated by Ficoll-Histopaque density gradient centrifugation and cryopreserved in liquid nitrogen vapor phase. Analytical flow cytometry was used to check the purity and quantity of each magnetically sorted T cell population. Genomic DNA was isolated from every sorted fraction and measured by UV absorbance on a Nanodrop 2000c. Counted from cysteine to phenylalanine, this CDR3 has 15 amino acids. The retained sequence is limited to the CDR3, 45 bases, with the frame set at the first base. Via the germline V gene, CDR1 is MDHEN and CDR2 SYDVKM. V loses 1 base, J loses 3 bases, and the germline ends lie 10 bases apart.

Using the deep immunoSEQ assay, TCR CDR3 regions were amplified from genomic DNA by multiplex PCR. For each cell subset, the extracted genomic DNA was distributed evenly across all wells of several immunoSEQ 96-well plates, and each plate served as one replicate. Each replicate PCR for sorted subsets received about 220 ng genomic DNA, equal to about 30,000 T cell genomes. The purified libraries were quantified using a Qubit 3.0 fluorometer, sized with a Bioanalyzer 2100, and then quantified again using the KAPA Library Quantification kit. Every immunoSEQ 96-well plate was sequenced on a separate single-read 150-cycle Illumina NextSeq 550 flow cell. Per the source publication's procedure: Because the immunoSEQ output held only junctional sequences and lacked quality scores, the filtering could not match the filtering applied to full-length reads. To assign V/J genes and CDR3, sequences were annotated against IMGT germline references using PyIR, a Python wrapper for IgBLAST v1.9. Any read was removed if the V/J assignment was weak (E-value above 1e-6), the CDR3 was missing, or the read contained stop codons, out-of-frame junctions, or ambiguous translated residues. V3J clonotypes were defined by identical inferred V gene, J gene, and CDR3 amino acid sequence. Percentage overlap between repertoires was calculated by dividing the number of shared unique clonotypes by the size of the smaller repertoire. Richness of each repertoire was evaluated using RTK rarefaction, the Chao1 estimator, and Recon v2.1 estimates of unobserved clonotypes. OLGA was used to compute generation probabilities for all TCRbeta clonotypes that the gDNA method yielded from a few donors. Entries here come from immuneACCESS through TCRdb and include only in-frame sequences with V and J called. Some clones fail to appear in such tables; in the studies checked, an unresolved V gene covers under half of the shortfall, and the cause of the remainder is unknown. V and J calls and clone size are those listed in that table; D and trimming were worked out from the DNA. The sample table records some 1 million clones; roughly 75% of these occur just once. The top ten clones comprise about 1.5% of the sample.

In regard to this clone: There is no known antigen for this receptor. It has no much larger one-base neighbor in the sample; base qualities were not kept.

The TCR was taken from a man between 18 and 35 years old in good health. Here the chain combines TRBV28 and TRBJ1-5; D gene: possibly TRBD1, on 5 matching bases. Sequencing input: memory CD4+ T cells sorted from blood. This sample's cell subset or site label indicates: CD45RA-negative fraction. In nucleotides, the sequence is TGTGCCAGCAGTTTATATGGAGGGGACAATCAGCCCCAGCATTTT. Its translation reads: CASSLYGGDNQPQHF.